These T cell receptor beta chains were read from a single sample in a study of blood T cells in healthy people across ages. TCRdb reprocessed the 5' RACE reads with MiXCR, giving one entry per CDR3 protein. The sample carries about 650,000 distinct CDR3 sequences, 32% recorded once. Input material: blood. These receptors were taken from an elderly woman in good health. CDR3s leave out the opening cysteine and the closing phenylalanine or tryptophan. A clone size is listed for some rows: how often the clone was seen (once, few, many), or a class if it is expanded.

TRBV11-2,TRBJ2-3,many,ASSLSGADTDTQY
TRBV5-4,TRBJ2-7,many,ASSLPAPPSYEQY
TRBV5-1,TRBJ2-3,-,ASSLMDSTLTDTQY
TRBV28,TRBJ2-4,-,ASSLTSGRAKNIQY
TRBV9,TRBJ2-7,many,ASSQGADGVSYEQY
TRBV4-3,TRBJ2-1,many,ASSRALGQGFTTNEQF
TRBV20-1,TRBJ2-2,few,SARDLRRGSLTGELF
TRBV29-1,TRBJ1-2,many,SVESNRGTGGYT
TRBV9,TRBJ1-1,-,ASSRPGREAF
TRBV6-1,TRBJ2-3,many,ASSPRGWGGTDTQY
TRBV7-9,TRBJ2-5,-,ASKGPGEETQY
TRBV30,TRBJ1-6,-,AWSEGWDSPRH
TRBV24-1,TRBJ2-1,many,ATSDFKMDRVHEQF
TRBV11-2,TRBJ2-2,-,ASSWKAAGELF
TRBV7-2,TRBJ2-1,-,ASSLASTNEQF
TRBV29-1,TRBJ1-1,-,SGYGGATEAF
TRBV5-1,TRBJ2-5,once,ASSLARVAIQETQY
TRBV7-9,TRBJ1-1,-,ASSPVEEPTEAF
TRBV20-1,TRBJ2-7,-,SAFQQGNVL
TRBV15,TRBJ2-7,many,ATSEGTGGVYEQY
TRBV5-1,TRBJ2-3,many,ASSLESGRTDTQY
TRBV30,TRBJ1-5,few,AWRPSRDQPQH
TRBV20-1,TRBJ2-7,many,SAPRGGHEQY
TRBV6-1,TRBJ2-5,many,ASSVGPRETQY
TRBV6-5,TRBJ2-1,many,ASSYWTGDEQF
TRBV5-6,TRBJ2-7,-,ASSLAGGKVPLTQY
TRBV5-8,TRBJ2-3,-,ASSVTSVPSTDTQY
TRBV29-1,TRBJ2-1,-,SGNGVPNGQF
TRBV12-3/TRBV12-4,TRBJ1-4,many,ASSLGIDEKLF